This paragraph covers one T cell receptor (beta chain) sequence. The data stem from a study of identical twins. MiXCR, applied by TCRdb to the 5' RACE reads, yields one record per CDR3 protein. The table records 400,000 to 500,000 distinct CDR3 sequences, approximately 15% of them present only once. The sample was also reused in another study, on yellow fever vaccine responses in identical twins.

Sequencing was performed on CD4+ T cells sorted from blood. This receptor was obtained from a woman between 18 and 29 years old in good health.

The CDR3 here is CASSLGGAGGNTIYF. As DNA, the CDR3 is TGTGCCAGCAGTTTAGGGGGGGCAGGCGGAAACACCATATATTTT. The chain recombines TRBV28 with TRBJ1-3; D perhaps matches TRBD1 (6 bases). Trimming removed 2 bases from V and 4 bases from J, with 12 bases in between. Germline V lookup: CDR1 MDHEN, CDR2 SYDVKM. The CDR3 is 15 residues long.